Below are 32 T cell receptor beta chains sequenced from a single sample in a study of CD8+ T cells in alopecia areata. Treatment of the sample: oral pan-JAK inhibitor, 5-10 mg twice daily. cDNA prepared by RNA extraction and subsequent reverse transcription served as the template for sequencing. Clones were read by immunoSEQ multiplex PCR, and TCRdb kept only the in-frame ones, dropping some. The profile covers about 210,000 clones, with under 70% appearing a single time and around 4% taken by the ten largest. Source: CD4+ T cells sorted from blood, taken at week 4, from a patient treated with tofacitinib. The receptors come from a human donor with alopecia areata.

The CDR3 nucleotides are TGTGCCAGCAGCTTAGTTGCGCGGGCCCAAGAGACCCAGTACTTC. Translating it yields CASSLVARAQETQYF. This chain links TRBV7-2 with TRBJ2-5, with D perhaps matching TRBD2 (5 bases). Between the trimmed V and J ends, which lost 1 base and 1 base, there was a span of 10 bases. The V gene's germline CDR1 is SGHTA and CDR2 FQGNSA. This CDR3 is 15 amino acids long. The full variable domain, rest sourced from reference TRBV7-2 and TRBJ2-5, is GAGVSQSPSNKVTEKGKDVELRCDPISGHTALYWYRQSLGQGLEFLIYFQGNSAPDKSGLPSDRFSAERTGGSVSTLTIQRTQQEDSAVYLCASSLVARAQETQYFGPGTRLLVL.

There are a few counts of this clone. The chain couples TRBV7-2 to TRBJ2-7; the D gene is possibly TRBD1 (6 bases). Germline CDR1 reads SGHTA; CDR2 reads FQGNSA. Trimming stripped 5 bases from V and 0 bases from J, with 11 bases between. The CDR3 sequence is 14 residues long. The CDR3 loop reads CASSPGAPSYEQYF. The CDR3, as DNA: TGTGCCAGCAGCCCAGGGGCCCCCTCCTACGAGCAGTACTTC.

The chain carries TRBV13 and TRBJ2-7; D is ambiguous. From germline, CDR1 is PRHDT and CDR2 FYEKMQ (reference sequence). V was shortened by 3 bases and J by 1 base, with 4 bases between the two germline ends. This CDR3 spans 12 amino acids. This chain's CDR3 is CASSFKSYEQYF. The CDR3 DNA follows: TGTGCCAGCAGCTTCAAATCCTACGAGCAGTACTTC. The full variable domain, its missing parts supplied by reference TRBV13 and TRBJ2-7, is AAGVIQSPRHLIKEKRETATLKCYPIPRHDTVYWYQQGPGQDPQFLISFYEKMQSDKGSIPDRFSAQQFSDYHSELNMSSLELGDSALYFCASSFKSYEQYFGPGTRLTVT.

The chain links TRBV15 to TRBJ1-2; D is unresolved. V lost 1 base to trimming and J lost 6 bases, with 9 bases between them. The CDR3 is 13 amino acids. Germline loops: CDR1 LNHNV, CDR2 YYDKDF (reference sequence). The CDR3 protein is CATSRVQVNGYTF. The CDR3 DNA follows: TGTGCCACCAGCAGAGTTCAGGTGAATGGCTACACCTTC.

This clone came up once. V and J are TRBV6-5 and TRBJ1-2; unclear D gene. With 5 bases removed from V and 5 bases from J, the gap between germline ends came to 9 bases. The germline V gene encodes CDR1 MNHEY and CDR2 SVGAGI. This CDR3 has 12 residues. CDR3 nucleotides: TGTGCCAGCAGTCCCGACCGATATGGCTACACCTTC. Translation gives CASSPDRYGYTF.

V is TRBV29-1 and J is TRBJ2-7, with a possible D match to TRBD1 (5 bases). Germline CDR1 is SQVTM and CDR2 is ANQGSEA. The V gene lost 4 bases and the J gene lost 2 bases, with 6 bases spanning the gap. CDR3 length: 11 residues. The CDR3 DNA sequence: TGCAGCGTTGCAGGGACCTACGAGCAGTACTTC. Encoded protein: CSVAGTYEQYF.

This chain links TRBV19 with TRBJ1-5; TRBD1 matches 7 bases. V trimming: 5 bases; J trimming: 9 bases; junction bases outside the gene matches: 7. This CDR3 spans 13 amino acids. Germline assignment: CDR1 LNHDA and CDR2 SQIVND (reference sequence). The DNA for the CDR3 is TGTGCCAGTAGTCCCTCGGACAGGAGGCCCCAGCATTTT. Amino acid sequence: CASSPSDRRPQHF.

This clone was seen a few times. The chain is built from TRBV10-3 and TRBJ2-5, with a possible D match to TRBD2 (5 bases). The CDR3 consists of 14 residues. V gave up 11 bases and J gave up 4 bases, with 20 bases separating them. The V gene's germline CDR1 is ENHRY and CDR2 SYGVKD. The CDR3, as DNA: TGTGCCTCAGCCCCGGGCCGCGAGGGAGAGACCCAGTACTTC. It specifies CASAPGREGETQYF.

This chain connects TRBV29-1 to TRBJ1-4; TRBD1 might be the D (6 bases). The CDR3 covers 13 residues. Germline V lookup: CDR1 SQVTM, CDR2 ANQGSEA. V lost 3 bases to trimming and J lost 6 bases, with 11 bases between them. The CDR3 nucleotides read TGCAGCGTTGATAAACAGGGAGATGAAAAACTGTTTTTT. Protein product: CSVDKQGDEKLFF.

V and J are TRBV2 and TRBJ1-1; TRBD1 aligns across 7 bases. This CDR3 region has 14 residues. Germline trimming cut 1 base from V and 7 bases from J; bases unmatched to any gene: 6. From germline, CDR1 is SNHLY and CDR2 FYNNEI. CDR3 loop: CASSEGRGQVEAFF. CDR3 DNA: TGTGCCAGCAGTGAAGGAAGGGGGCAGGTTGAAGCTTTCTTT.

This CDR3 reads CAWSGWNTEAFF. In nucleotides, the CDR3 is TGTGCCTGGAGTGGCTGGAACACTGAAGCTTTCTTT. The V gene is TRBV30, the J gene TRBJ1-1; D unclear. V lost 1 base to trimming and J lost 1 base, with 4 bases between them. The CDR3 length is 12 residues. The V gene's germline CDR1 is GTSNPN and CDR2 SVGIG (reference sequence).

V and J are TRBV7-9 and TRBJ2-7; D not resolved. The CDR3 is made up of 14 amino acids. The V gene lost 4 bases and the J gene lost 3 bases, with 13 bases spanning the gap. Germline lookup yields CDR1 SEHNR and CDR2 FQNEAQ (reference sequence). CDR3 nucleotides: TGTGCCAGCAGCTACGGTCACGGAAGCTACGAGCAGTACTTC. Translating gives CASSYGHGSYEQYF.

This clone appeared many times. This sample includes further DNA sequences coding for the same CDR3. J is TRBJ1-2 and V is TRBV7-9; D is perhaps TRBD1 (5 bases). Trimming shortened V by 1 base and J by 4 bases, and 13 bases separated the two germline ends. Germline V gene data show CDR1 as SEHNR and CDR2 as FQNEAQ (reference sequence). This CDR3 is 15 amino acids long. CDR3 residues: CASSLGSAGFYGYTF. The CDR3 nucleotides read TGTGCCAGCAGCTTAGGTTCGGCAGGGTTCTATGGCTACACCTTC.

This clone has just a few counts. The chain has TRBV27 and TRBJ1-6; tentative D call: TRBD1 (6 bases). Looked up from germline, CDR1 is MNHEY and CDR2 is SMNVEV (reference sequence). The V end was cut by 2 bases, the J end by 8 bases, with 10 bases between. This CDR3 has 14 amino acids. The DNA for the CDR3 is TGTGCCAGCAGTTTAACAGGGTCGGATTCACCCCTCCACTTT. It specifies CASSLTGSDSPLHF.

The chain is built from TRBV5-1 and TRBJ2-6; the D is unclear. Germline CDR1 SGHRS, CDR2 YFSETQ. V was clipped by 1 base and J by 1 base, with 15 bases between them. CDR3 length: 18 residues. The DNA of the CDR3 is TGCGCCAGCAGCTTGACGGGCAGCCCCGAGTCTGGGGCCAACGTCCTGACTTTC. Its translation: CASSLTGSPESGANVLTF.

This clone was observed a few times. The gene calls are TRBV19 and TRBJ1-2, with TRBD1 as a possible D gene (6 bases). This CDR3 has 12 residues. Trimming shortened V by 7 bases and J by 4 bases, and 10 bases separated the two germline ends. CDR1 is LNHDA and CDR2 is SQIVND in the germline V gene (reference sequence). This CDR3 is CASNDRLYGYTF. CDR3 nucleotide sequence: TGTGCCAGTAATGACAGGCTCTATGGCTACACCTTC.

This clone was observed a handful of times. The chain uses TRBV7-2 and TRBJ2-3; 10 bases map to TRBD1. The J segment lost 9 bases and the V segment lost 1 base, leaving 4 bases of the junction unmatched. Germline assignment: CDR1 SGHTA and CDR2 FQGNSA. The CDR3 spans 14 residues. The CDR3 protein is CASSLVLGQGTQYF. The CDR3 coding sequence is TGTGCCAGCAGCTTAGTCCTGGGACAGGGGACGCAGTATTTT.

This clone has just a few counts. The gene calls are TRBV11-2 and TRBJ1-2, with a tentative D call TRBD1 (5 bases). The germline V and J ends were trimmed by 1 base and 7 bases, with 7 bases remaining between them. Germline-derived CDR1 and CDR2 are SGHAT and FQNNGV. The CDR3 runs to 12 residues. DNA of the CDR3: TGTGCCAGCAGCTTAGTGGGGGGTGGCTACACCTTC. Translating gives CASSLVGGGYTF.

The genes are TRBV23-1 and TRBJ1-1; tentative D call: TRBD1 (6 bases). TRBV23-1 is classed as an ORF, of uncertain function. Trimming cost V 11 bases and J 4 bases, with 8 bases left between them. The CDR3 is made up of 10 amino acids. CDR3 protein: CAGGLTEAFF. The CDR3 bases are TGCGCCGGGGGGCTCACTGAAGCTTTCTTT.

This clone was seen only a few times. V and J are TRBV5-4 and TRBJ2-5; possible D gene TRBD2, 5 bases. Per the germline V gene, CDR1 is SGHNT and CDR2 is YYREEE (reference sequence). The V end lost 0 bases, the J end lost 4 bases, and 7 bases lay between the germline ends. This CDR3 is built from 13 residues. The CDR3 sequence is CASSLAGVETQYF. CDR3 DNA sequence: TGTGCCAGCAGCTTGGCCGGGGTAGAGACCCAGTACTTC.

The chain has TRBV18 and TRBJ2-5, with 8 bases matching TRBD2. There are 17 residues in the CDR3. The germline V gene has CDR1 KGHSH and CDR2 LQKENI. V lost 0 bases to trimming and J lost 4 bases; unmatched junction nucleotides: 10. The CDR3 loop is CASSPPAPGAGGETQYF. The CDR3 DNA sequence: TGTGCCAGCTCACCACCGGCGCCGGGGGCGGGAGGAGAGACCCAGTACTTC.

This clone was detected only once. The gene calls are TRBV7-3 and TRBJ2-4; 9 nucleotides match TRBD1. The ends lost 5 bases at V and 6 bases at J; junction bases unmatched: 5. Per germline, CDR1 SGHTA and CDR2 FQGTGA. This CDR3 comprises 14 residues. The CDR3 protein is CASSPQGQGNIQYF. CDR3 sequence (DNA): TGTGCCAGCAGCCCCCAGGGACAGGGAAACATTCAGTACTTC.

This clone was found a few times. The J gene is TRBJ2-1, the V gene TRBV29-1; D uncertain. This CDR3 region has 12 residues. V dropped 2 bases and J dropped 6 bases, with 8 bases sitting between them. CDR1 is SQVTM and CDR2 is ANQGSEA in the germline V gene. The CDR3 loop is CSVELRANEQFF. In DNA, the CDR3 is TGCAGCGTTGAATTAAGGGCCAATGAGCAGTTCTTC.

This chain links TRBV7-3 with TRBJ2-3; D remains ambiguous. V lost 1 base and J 9 bases, leaving 17 bases between the germline ends. The V gene's germline CDR1 is SGHTA and CDR2 FQGTGA. The CDR3 length is 15 residues. The CDR3 bases are TGTGCCAGCAGCTTAAATGCCGATAGGAAGGACACGCAGTATTTT. It specifies CASSLNADRKDTQYF. The variable domain in full, with the rest retrieved from reference TRBV7-3 and TRBJ2-3, is GAGVSQTPSNKVTEKGKYVELRCDPISGHTALYWYRQSLGQGPEFLIYFQGTGAADDSGLPNDRFFAVRPEGSVSTLKIQRTERGDSAVYLCASSLNADRKDTQYFGPGTRLTVL.

The table lists this clone with a few counts. The sample holds other DNA sequences that translate to the same CDR3. The J gene is TRBJ2-5, the V gene TRBV30; D is undetermined. Germline CDR1 is GTSNPN and CDR2 is SVGIG (reference sequence). The CDR3 is made up of 11 amino acids. Between the trimmed V and J ends, which lost 0 bases and 4 bases, there was a span of 3 bases. CDR3 DNA sequence: TGTGCCTGGAGTGTAGGAGAGACCCAGTACTTC. This codes for CAWSVGETQYF.

The rearrangement links TRBV25-1 to TRBJ1-3; D unclear. CDR3 size: 12 residues. Looked up from germline, CDR1 is MGHDK and CDR2 is SYGVNS. Trimming removed 6 bases at V and 0 bases at J, with 3 bases between. Here the CDR3 reads CASSTSGNTIYF. CDR3 DNA: TGTGCCAGCAGCACCTCTGGAAACACCATATATTTT.

The rearrangement uses TRBV4-1 and TRBJ2-3; D perhaps matches TRBD1 (5 bases). The CDR3 spans 16 residues. Germline assignment: CDR1 MGHRA and CDR2 YSYEKL. The V end lost 0 bases, the J end lost 2 bases, and 12 bases lay between the germline ends. The CDR3, as DNA: TGCGCCAGCAGCCAAGAACCAGGGTTACACACAGATACGCAGTATTTT. It is translated as CASSQEPGLHTDTQYF.

The chain links TRBV2 to TRBJ2-6, with no clear D. The CDR3 contains 16 residues. The V and J ends lost 4 bases and 4 bases respectively, with 14 bases between them. Per germline, CDR1 SNHLY and CDR2 FYNNEI. This chain's CDR3 is CASSGTVTLGANVLTF. CDR3 DNA sequence: TGTGCCAGCAGTGGAACGGTAACTCTGGGGGCCAACGTCCTGACTTTC.

This CDR3 reads CASSQGSTRGTQYF. DNA of the CDR3: TGTGCCAGCAGCCAAGGCTCGACAAGGGGGACCCAGTACTTC. The rearrangement links TRBV14 to TRBJ2-5; D is possibly TRBD1 (5 bases). Per germline, CDR1 SGHDN and CDR2 FVKESK. Trimming pared 1 base from V and 7 bases from J, leaving 13 bases between. There are 14 residues in the CDR3.

The chain carries TRBV10-3 and TRBJ2-2; D is unclear. Germline V gives CDR1 ENHRY, CDR2 SYGVKD. This CDR3 has 14 residues. Trimming took off 10 bases at V and 0 bases at J, with 12 bases between the two ends. This CDR3 is CATRDAANTGELFF. The DNA of the CDR3 is TGTGCCACCCGAGACGCCGCGAACACCGGGGAGCTGTTTTTT.

This chain connects TRBV29-1 to TRBJ2-7; a possible D gene is TRBD1 (6 bases). This CDR3 spans 15 amino acids. The germline V gene encodes CDR1 SQVTM and CDR2 ANQGSEA. V was trimmed by 4 bases and J by 6 bases, leaving 22 bases between them. The CDR3 region has the DNA TGCAGCGTTGGTCGTGGTCCAGGGGATTCTGGCGAGCAGTACTTC. Its translation: CSVGRGPGDSGEQYF.

The chain has TRBV7-9 and TRBJ2-5, with unresolved D. The length of the CDR3 is 12 residues. Germline CDR1 and CDR2: SEHNR and FQNEAQ (reference sequence). The V and J ends lost 4 bases and 3 bases respectively, with 6 bases between them. This CDR3 reads CASSSNEETQYF. The CDR3 region has the DNA TGTGCCAGCAGCTCGAACGAAGAGACCCAGTACTTC. The complete variable domain, with remaining parts taken from reference TRBV7-9 and TRBJ2-5, reads DTGVSQNPRHKITKRGQNVTFRCDPISEHNRLYWYRQTLGQGPEFLTYFQNEAQLEKSRLLSDRFSAERPKGSFSTLEIQRTEQGDSAMYLCASSSNEETQYFGPGTRLLVL.